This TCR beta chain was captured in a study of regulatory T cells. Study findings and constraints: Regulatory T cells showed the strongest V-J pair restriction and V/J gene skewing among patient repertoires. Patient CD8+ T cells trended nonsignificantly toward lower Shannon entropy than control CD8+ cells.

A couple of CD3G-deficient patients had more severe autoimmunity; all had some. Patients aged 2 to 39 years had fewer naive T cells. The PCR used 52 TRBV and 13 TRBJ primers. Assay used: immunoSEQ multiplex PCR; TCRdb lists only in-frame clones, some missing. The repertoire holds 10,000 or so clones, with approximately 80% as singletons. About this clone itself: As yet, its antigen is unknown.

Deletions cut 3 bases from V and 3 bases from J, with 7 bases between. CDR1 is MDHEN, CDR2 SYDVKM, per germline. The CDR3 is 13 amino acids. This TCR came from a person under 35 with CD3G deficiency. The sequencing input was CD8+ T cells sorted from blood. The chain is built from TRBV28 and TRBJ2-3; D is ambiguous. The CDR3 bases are TGTGCCAGCAGTTTTATCGTGACAGATACGCAGTATTTT. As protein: CASSFIVTDTQYF.